This TCR beta chain was obtained from a study of blood T cell repertoires in COVID-19. Germline-derived CDR1 and CDR2 are ENHRY and SYGVKD. The CDR3 spans 14 residues. The V end was cut by 2 bases, the J end by 4 bases, with 11 bases between. In its sample, this clone was seen a few times. Assay used: immunoSEQ multiplex PCR; TCRdb lists only in-frame clones, some missing. The sample includes 80,000 to 85,000 clones, 88% seen only once; the top ten take 4% to 5.5%. The clonotype was recovered from a woman at least 80 years old with acute or convalescent COVID-19. The sample taken for sequencing was peripheral blood. The V call is TRBV10-3, the J call TRBJ1-1, with D possibly TRBD1 on 5 matching bases. The CDR3 is CAISENRWGTEAFF. The CDR3 coding sequence is TGTGCCATCAGTGAGAACAGGTGGGGCACTGAAGCTTTCTTT.